The rows below give T cell receptor beta chains drawn from one sample of a study of cytomegalovirus exposure and HLA in healthy donors. This table comes from immunoSEQ multiplex PCR, and its TCRdb copy is limited to in-frame clones, with some not included. This sample yields some 110,000 clones, of which more than 60% are seen a single time; about 8% belongs to the top ten. The sample taken for sequencing was PBMCs. The receptors here all came from a woman aged 40 to 49 in good health and CMV-seropositive. Each CDR3 is given with its conserved first and last residue. Each record gives: CDR3 protein, D gene, V gene. A D gene is named only where the DNA matches it firmly.

CASSFGQGEAFF	TRBD1	TRBV7-9
CASSLWASGPRGGNEQFF	TRBD2	TRBV27
CASSSRVGNQPQHF	NA	TRBV6-5
CASRDFTDTQYF	NA	TRBV2
CATSRGPGQAGSPLHF	TRBD1	TRBV15
CASRDRGLGVNTIYF	TRBD1	TRBV6-6
CSVGVFGGEAFF	NA	TRBV29-1
CARSRTPSGRRDTQYF	TRBD2	TRBV5-3
CASIGTSDTDTQYF	TRBD2	TRBV2
CASSLASDREETQYF	TRBD1	TRBV7-7
CASEGQGQSGYTF	TRBD1	TRBV6-1
CASSEGSSGRRETQYF	TRBD2	TRBV2
CASIHLLTGNGYTF	NA	TRBV19
CASSDPGTGGGYEQYF	TRBD1	TRBV6-1
CASSNGELGQGGYGYTF	TRBD1	TRBV19
CASSVGTGVTYGYTF	TRBD1	TRBV5-1
CASSYSTSTDTQYF	NA	TRBV6-5
CASSFGGDRNTEAFF	TRBD1	TRBV27
CASSLTGGTHTQYF	TRBD2	TRBV7-3
CASGYPNGDNEQFF	NA	TRBV27
CASRRLAGAASTDTQYF	TRBD2	TRBV2
CAWSANSAGNTIYF	NA	TRBV30
CASSYWGDSYEQYF	NA	TRBV6-5
CASSSNTGQVLYTF	TRBD1	TRBV7-8
CASSLQGRRGEDEQYF	TRBD2	TRBV7-8
CASSPVGRASDTQYF	TRBD2	TRBV7-3
CASSPPQGLGGYTF	NA	TRBV6-5